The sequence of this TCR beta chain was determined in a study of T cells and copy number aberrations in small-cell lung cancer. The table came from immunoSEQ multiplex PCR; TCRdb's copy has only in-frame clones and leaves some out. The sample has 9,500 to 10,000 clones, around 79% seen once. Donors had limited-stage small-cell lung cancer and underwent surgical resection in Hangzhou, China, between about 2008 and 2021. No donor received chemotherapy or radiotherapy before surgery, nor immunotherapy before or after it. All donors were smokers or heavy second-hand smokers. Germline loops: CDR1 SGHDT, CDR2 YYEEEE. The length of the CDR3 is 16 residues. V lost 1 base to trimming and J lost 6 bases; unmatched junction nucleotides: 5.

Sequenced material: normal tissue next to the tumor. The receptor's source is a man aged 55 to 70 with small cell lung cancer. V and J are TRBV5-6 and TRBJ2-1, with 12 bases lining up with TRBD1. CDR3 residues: CASSLSGTGGFNEQFF. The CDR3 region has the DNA TGTGCCAGCAGCTTGTCTGGGACAGGGGGCTTCAATGAGCAGTTCTTC.